This T cell receptor beta chain was observed in a study of T cells after yellow fever vaccination. Whole-study results and caveats: Clonotypes appearing in both CD4 and CD8 compartments existed, and their share was small. The secondary response was weaker but peaked faster, day 5 versus 15.

A remark on this clonotype: The antigen remains undetermined.

MiXCR, applied by TCRdb to the 5' RACE reads, yields one record per CDR3 protein. The profile shows 300,000 or so distinct CDR3 sequences, around 13% of them singletons. The CDR3 extends over 15 amino acids. Trimming pared 1 base from V and 1 base from J, leaving 12 bases between. Per the germline V gene, CDR1 is SGHRS and CDR2 is YFSETQ. The chain links TRBV5-1 to TRBJ2-7; unclear D gene. Material: CD4+ T cells sorted from PBMCs, obtained 45 days after the yellow fever booster vaccination. The receptor was derived from a young man who received the YFV17D yellow fever vaccine. The CDR3 DNA follows: TGCGCCAGCAGCTTGAAGGAGCTGGGATCCTACGAGCAGTACTTC. It codes for CASSLKELGSYEQYF.